This entry concerns a single T cell receptor beta chain. It has no known antigen specificity. Base qualities are not at hand, and no much larger clone is one base apart. Trimming takes 3 bases from V and 4 bases from J, and the germline ends sit 9 bases apart. From cysteine to phenylalanine, the CDR3 is 14 amino acids long. The CDR3 DNA has 42 bases and is translated from base 1. Via the germline V gene (reference sequence), CDR1 is LNHDA and CDR2 SQIVND. High-throughput TCR beta sequencing profiled peripheral blood CD8+ and CD4+ T cells from healthy donors, Susac syndrome patients and multiple sclerosis patients. Treatment-naive patients with stable or active relapsing-remitting disease fulfilling revised McDonald criteria were used as multiple sclerosis controls. Bulk CD8+ and CD4+ T cells were purified by magnetic negative isolation, whereas CD8+ TEMRA cells were enriched by FACS. Blood was drawn into EDTA tubes, processed within 24 hours, and PBMCs were isolated by density gradient centrifugation. PBMCs destined for TCR sequencing were cryopreserved in liquid nitrogen and later thawed in a 37 °C water bath. The sorted or isolated CD4+, CD8+ and CD8+ TEMRA cells had a purity of 90% or higher.

RNA was extracted using the RNeasy kit, and roughly 0.5 to 1 ug of the RNA was reverse transcribed with random hexamers. The immunoSEQ multiplex PCR assay, which covers 54 Vbeta and 13 Jbeta segments, was used to amplify TCR beta CDR3 regions. Bias from PCR amplification was corrected by using a synthetic template baseline for primer optimization and for computational correction. In the original analysis: Reads were annotated to V, D and J genes according to IMGT and were analyzed with immunoSEQ Analyzer, with only productive sequences retained. To calculate clonality, Shannon entropy was normalized by log2 of the number of productive unique sequences and then subtracted from one. For each patient and control, public and private clones were evaluated among the 100 most prevalent clones. A clone was defined as Susac-specific if it was absent from the healthy and MS cohorts, from some 1,100 published viral clones and from other ImmuneACCESS disease sequences. TCRdb itself trimmed the public reads at Q25 with fastp, ran MiXCR and retained productive beta chains. Each CDR3 protein gets just one entry, which takes the most common genes and DNA from the rows behind it. TCRdb's processing, not the authors' own work, is the source of the V and J calls. This sample lists about 150,000 distinct CDR3 sequences; roughly 96% were detected once. Clones ranked in the top ten supply about 0.15% of the sample.

These data are taken from a study of CD8 T cells in Susac syndrome (dated by TCRdb to between 2017 and 2020). Turning to the overall study: The study used repertoire sequencing to test whether antigen drove CD8+ T cell activation and differentiation in Susac syndrome. The clonality of the CD8+ T cell repertoire was compared across 12 healthy donors, roughly 14 Susac syndrome patients and roughly 16 multiple sclerosis patients. Here is what the overall study found, with its caveats: The TCR sequencing and HLA analysis was acknowledged to have included a relatively small number of individuals.

Sequencing was done on a sample of CD8+ T cells from PBMCs. The V and J genes are TRBV19 and TRBJ2-2; no D gene call is confident. The receptor comes from a human donor with multiple sclerosis. The CDR3 protein is CASSISSFTGELFF. The DNA reads as follows: TGTGCCAGTAGTATTTCCTCATTCACCGGGGAGCTGTTTTTT.